This passage covers 16 T cell receptor beta chains from one sample sequenced in a study of T cell responses to AZD1222 COVID-19 vaccine (TCRdb year 2021). The time point label here, explained by the study, means: about 28 days (+/-7) after the second vaccine dose. Library method: the immunoSEQ multiplex PCR assay. The immuneACCESS repertoire file appears here via TCRdb, limited to in-frame rearrangements. These files lack a portion of the clones; in checked studies, under half of the deficit traces to unresolved V genes, and the cause of the others is not known. Across this sample there are 150,000 or so clones, with approximately 94% seen only once. The leading ten clones occupy approximately 4.6% of the sample. The material sequenced was peripheral blood, taken 28 days after the second AZD1222 dose. These TCRs come from an adult who received the AZD1222 COVID-19 vaccine.

V and J are TRBV5-6 and TRBJ1-3; tentative D call: TRBD1 (5 bases). Germline lookup yields CDR1 SGHDT and CDR2 YYEEEE. This CDR3 has 13 amino acids. V gave up 5 bases and J gave up 4 bases, with 10 bases separating them. The CDR3 protein is CASRGRIGNTIYF. The CDR3 DNA reads TGTGCCAGCAGGGGACGGATAGGAAACACCATATATTTT.

In its sample, this clone was seen once. CDR3 amino acids: CATTGYETQYF. The CDR3 DNA sequence: TGTGCCACCACAGGGTACGAGACCCAGTACTTC. The chain recombines TRBV6-5 with TRBJ2-5; D possibly corresponds to TRBD1 (6 bases). Trimming removed 10 bases from V and 5 bases from J, with 11 bases in between. From germline, CDR1 is MNHEY and CDR2 SVGAGI. There are 11 residues in the CDR3.

J is TRBJ2-7 and V is TRBV7-9; 10 bases map to TRBD2. CDR1 SEHNR and CDR2 FQNEAQ come from the germline V gene (reference sequence). Trimming removed 5 bases from V and 5 bases from J; junction bases left unmatched: 12. This CDR3 region has 16 residues. CDR3 amino acids: CASSPLLAGDLDEQYF. The CDR3 DNA is TGTGCCAGCAGCCCCCTCCTAGCGGGAGATTTGGACGAGCAGTACTTC. The complete variable domain, with remaining parts taken from reference TRBV7-9 and TRBJ2-7, reads DTGVSQNPRHKITKRGQNVTFRCDPISEHNRLYWYRQTLGQGPEFLTYFQNEAQLEKSRLLSDRFSAERPKGSFSTLEIQRTEQGDSAMYLCASSPLLAGDLDEQYFGPGTRLTVT.

The chain joins TRBV6-2 or TRBV6-3 to TRBJ2-2; the match to TRBD2 covers 10 bases. Germline CDR1 MNHEY, CDR2 SVGEGT. The V segment lost 6 bases and the J segment 6 bases; nucleotides outside the gene matches: 4. The length of the CDR3 is 14 residues. The CDR3 region is CASSYLAGAGELFF. DNA for the CDR3: TGTGCCAGCAGCTATCTAGCGGGGGCCGGGGAGCTGTTTTTT.

This chain connects TRBV5-1 to TRBJ2-3, with 11 bases lining up with TRBD2. There are 14 residues in the CDR3. The V and J ends lost 2 bases and 4 bases, in that order; junction bases with no gene match: 0. The germline V gene encodes CDR1 SGHRS and CDR2 YFSETQ. In DNA form, the CDR3 reads TGCGCCAGCAGCTTACTAGCGGGAGCAGATACGCAGTATTTT. Amino acids: CASSLLAGADTQYF.

V usage is TRBV4-3 and J usage is TRBJ2-7; no clear D. This CDR3 region has 14 residues. V dropped 1 base and J dropped 2 bases, with 9 bases sitting between them. The germline gives CDR1 LGHNA, CDR2 YSLEER. The CDR3 protein is CASSQGPRTYEQYF. The CDR3 DNA follows: TGCGCCAGCAGCCAAGGCCCCAGAACCTACGAGCAGTACTTC.

The chain recombines TRBV9 with TRBJ2-7, with D maybe TRBD2 (6 bases). CDR1 and CDR2 (germline): SGDLS, YYNGEE. Between the trimmed V and J ends, which lost 3 bases and 6 bases, there was a span of 10 bases. This CDR3 comprises 12 residues. The CDR3 nucleotides read TGTGCCAGCAGCGACCTCGGGGGCGAGCAGTACTTC. This gives the protein CASSDLGGEQYF.

J is TRBJ2-7 and V is TRBV18; D might be TRBD2 (5 bases). The germline V gene has CDR1 KGHSH and CDR2 LQKENI. Trimming removed 4 bases from V and 5 bases from J, with 18 bases in between. The CDR3 length is 15 residues. CDR3 DNA sequence: TGTGCCAGCTCACAAACTAGTCAATATTCCCACGAGCAGTACTTC. Amino acid sequence: CASSQTSQYSHEQYF.

This chain links TRBV15 with TRBJ1-2; D remains unclear. There are 16 residues in the CDR3. The V end lost 1 base, the J end lost 6 bases, and 18 bases lay between the germline ends. The V gene's germline CDR1 is LNHNV and CDR2 YYDKDF (reference sequence). CDR3 in DNA: TGTGCCACCAGCAGAGTAGAAAGGGCCGCTTGGAATGGCTACACCTTC. This sequence encodes CATSRVERAAWNGYTF.

This sequence joins TRBV7-9 and TRBJ2-7; D possibly corresponds to TRBD2 (6 bases). Germline CDR1 reads SEHNR; CDR2 reads FQNEAQ (reference sequence). This CDR3 region has 13 residues. The V end lost 5 bases, the J end lost 11 bases, and 19 bases lay between the germline ends. The CDR3 sequence is CASSRSGGVGEYF. CDR3 sequence (DNA): TGTGCCAGCAGCCGATCGGGCGGGGTCGGGGAGTACTTC. Drawing the rest from reference TRBV7-9 and TRBJ2-7, the complete variable domain is DTGVSQNPRHKITKRGQNVTFRCDPISEHNRLYWYRQTLGQGPEFLTYFQNEAQLEKSRLLSDRFSAERPKGSFSTLEIQRTEQGDSAMYLCASSRSGGVGEYFGPGTRLTVT.

This chain uses TRBV28 with TRBJ2-7; 8 positions match TRBD2. Trimming cost V 3 bases and J 0 bases; bases outside gene matches: 4. From germline, CDR1 is MDHEN and CDR2 SYDVKM. The CDR3 spans 15 residues. The CDR3 region is CASSFLSGSSYEQYF. The DNA of the CDR3 is TGTGCCAGCAGTTTTCTGAGCGGGAGCTCCTACGAGCAGTACTTC.

This chain uses TRBV5-1 with TRBJ1-1; no clear D gene. This CDR3 is built from 13 residues. Trimming took off 0 bases at V and 3 bases at J, with 6 bases between the two ends. Looked up from germline, CDR1 is SGHRS and CDR2 is YFSETQ. Here the CDR3 DNA reads TGCGCCAGCAGCTTGGCCCGGTACACTGAAGCTTTCTTT. Translation gives CASSLARYTEAFF.

In this sample, this clone turned up once. This chain joins TRBV30 and TRBJ1-1; D ambiguous. The CDR3 totals 13 residues. The germline V gene encodes CDR1 GTSNPN and CDR2 SVGIG (reference sequence). With 5 bases removed from V and 6 bases from J, the gap between germline ends came to 16 bases. The CDR3 reads CAWGGLVRPEAFF. In DNA, the CDR3 is TGTGCCTGGGGTGGGTTAGTCCGGCCTGAAGCTTTCTTT.

The chain combines TRBV7-8 with TRBJ2-3; maybe TRBD2 (6 bases). With 5 bases removed from V and 2 bases from J, the gap between germline ends came to 11 bases. The CDR3 contains 14 residues. Germline values: CDR1 SGHVS, CDR2 FQNEAQ. CDR3 DNA: TGTGCCAGCAGCACCCGGGAGACCACAGATACGCAGTATTTT. This encodes CASSTRETTDTQYF. The full variable domain, in which reference TRBV7-8 and TRBJ2-3 provide the parts outside the CDR3, is GAGVSQSPRYKVAKRGQDVALRCDPISGHVSLFWYQQALGQGPEFLTYFQNEAQLDKSGLPSDRFFAERPEGSVSTLKIQRTQQEDSAVYLCASSTRETTDTQYFGPGTRLTVL.

The J gene is TRBJ2-1, the V gene TRBV12-5; no clear D. The germline gives CDR1 LGHNT, CDR2 FRNRAP. Trimming removed 3 bases from V and 7 bases from J, with 10 bases in between. The CDR3 contains 13 residues. The CDR3 region is CASGFREGNEQFF. CDR3 DNA sequence: TGTGCTAGTGGTTTTCGCGAAGGAAATGAGCAGTTCTTC.

This chain links TRBV5-4 with TRBJ1-1, with D perhaps matching TRBD1 (6 bases). The V gene lost 2 bases and the J gene lost 1 base, with 12 bases spanning the gap. The CDR3 runs to 15 residues. The germline V gene encodes CDR1 SGHNT and CDR2 YYREEE (reference sequence). The chain's CDR3 is CASSLTGGTNTEAFF. CDR3 in DNA: TGTGCCAGCAGCTTAACCGGGGGCACGAACACTGAAGCTTTCTTT.